Sequencing of this T cell receptor (beta chain) was carried out in a study of T cells in Graves' hyperthyroidism and ophthalmopathy. A word on this clonotype: At one of its ends the junction is not consistent with the germline gene, which may arise from a read error.

The CDR3 regions of TCR beta were amplified from RNA transcripts. TCR CDR3 regions were first amplified by RT-PCR with HTBI primers. TCRdb redid the calling of the multiplex PCR reads with MiXCR, one entry per CDR3 protein. The sample records hundreds of thousands of distinct CDR3 sequences, over 40% being singletons. Germline loops: CDR1 SGHRS, CDR2 YFSETQ. The CDR3 length is 17 residues. The TCR was taken from an adult man with Graves' disease, either hyperthyroidism or ophthalmopathy (not recorded which). The rearrangement uses TRBV5-1 and TRBJ1-1; TRBD1 matches 10 bases. Material: peripheral blood or thyroid tissue (not recorded which). DNA for the CDR3: TGTGCCAGCAGCCCGGCCGGGACAGGGGTAGGGAGCACTGAAGCTTTCTTT. Its translation: CASSPAGTGVGSTEAFF.